In its sample, the clone carrying this TCR beta chain was seen once. Per the germline V gene, CDR1 is SGHDN and CDR2 is FVKESK. CDR3 length equals 14 residues. Trimming cost V 3 bases and J 1 base, with 10 bases left between them. The data stem from a study of control samples from healthy donors and cancer patients. Produced via immunoSEQ multiplex PCR; TCRdb's table is partial and in-frame only. The sample consists of 250,000 to 300,000 clones, approximately 80% of them appearing once. The rearrangement joins TRBV14 to TRBJ2-7, with a possible D match to TRBD2 (6 bases). The receptor was derived from a woman between 55 and 75 years old with lung cancer. Sequencing input: PBMCs. CDR3 in DNA: TGTGCCAGCAGCCAGAGGGACTTATCCTACGAGCAGTACTTC. Its protein product is CASSQRDLSYEQYF.